The 18 T cell receptor beta chains below all came from one sample that was sequenced in a study of molecular identifiers for immune sequencing clone quantification. In TCRdb, the PCR reads were re-called with MiXCR into one record per CDR3 protein. The sample lists under 65,000 distinct CDR3 sequences; approximately 25% were seen once. Sequencing was performed on naive CD8+ T cells from blood, with Jurkat cell RNA spiked in. Indicated subset: FACS-sorted CD8+CD4-CCR7+CD45RA+ naive T cells. Every receptor here comes from a human donor in good health. Some libraries in this study had Jurkat cell RNA spiked in.

Worth noting for this clonotype: Being one base from a much bigger clone, this may be a read error. The rearrangement uses TRBV9 and TRBJ2-1; a weak D match, TRBD2 (7 bases). Germline CDR1 is SGDLS and CDR2 is YYNGEE. The CDR3 runs to 14 residues. This CDR3 is CASSTGGSHNEQFF. DNA of the CDR3: TGTGCCAGCAGCACGGGGGGCTCCCACAATGAGCAGTTCTTC.

This clonotype was picked up many times. The V gene is TRBV19, the J gene TRBJ1-6, with 8 bases that match TRBD1. Germline V gene lookup returns CDR1 LNHDA and CDR2 SQIVND (reference sequence). The CDR3 extends over 15 amino acids. Trimming took 6 bases from V and 2 from J; bases not matched to a gene: 3. CDR3: CASSLTGAYNSPLHF. The CDR3 coding sequence is TGTGCCAGTAGCCTGACAGGGGCCTATAATTCACCCCTCCACTTT.

As concerns this clonotype: A much larger clone sits a single nucleotide away, making a read error possible. The conserved final phenylalanine or tryptophan is absent from the CDR3, which likely points to a read error. The chain uses TRBV7-9 and TRBJ2-3; D uncertain. Trimming left V 5 bases short and J 6 bases short, with 9 bases between. The CDR3 runs to 12 residues. Germline V gives CDR1 SEHNR, CDR2 FQNEAQ (reference sequence). The CDR3 loop is CASSPTRDTQYS. The CDR3 coding sequence is TGTGCCAGCAGCCCGACGCGGGATACGCAGTATTCT.

This clonotype has ten or more counts. The rearrangement joins TRBV5-5 to TRBJ2-7; D gene unclear. From germline, CDR1 is SGHKS and CDR2 YYEKEE (reference sequence). This CDR3 region has 13 residues. The V gene lost 3 bases and the J gene lost 5 bases, with 12 bases spanning the gap. CDR3 bases: TGTGCCAGCAGCTACGTCGCCTTGCACGAGCAGTACTTC. This gives the protein CASSYVALHEQYF.

To note about this clonotype: This may stem from a read error, because a much larger clone lies one nucleotide away. The CDR3 DNA is TGCGCCTCATTCAACGGGCAGGGTTTGTCACCCCTCCACTTT. Its protein product is CASFNGQGLSPLHF. This chain links TRBV10-2 with TRBJ1-6; a weak D match, TRBD1 (5 bases). CDR3 size: 14 residues. Trimming shortened V by 11 bases and J by 10 bases, and 21 bases separated the two germline ends. Per germline, CDR1 WSHSY and CDR2 SAAADI.

In regard to this clonotype: This may arise from a read error, as a much more abundant clone is one base away. The chain couples TRBV20-1 to TRBJ2-2, with a tentative D call TRBD2 (5 bases). Per germline, CDR1 DFQATT and CDR2 SNEGSKA (reference sequence). The CDR3 contains 11 residues. CDR3 DNA: TGCAGTGCCACCAACACCGGGGAGCCGTTTTTT. This translates into CSATNTGEPFF.

This clonotype was seen a single time. The chain links TRBV7-2 to TRBJ2-7, with 11 bases identical to TRBD2. After removal of 8 bases from V and 5 bases from J, the junction contained 8 bases not matched to a gene. Germline CDR1 reads SGHTA; CDR2 reads FQGNSA. The CDR3 has 14 amino acids. This chain's CDR3 is CASHTSGGVDEQYF. The CDR3 DNA reads TGTGCCAGCCATACTAGCGGGGGTGTCGACGAGCAGTACTTC. The variable domain in full, with the rest retrieved from reference TRBV7-2 and TRBJ2-7, is GAGVSQSPSNKVTEKGKDVELRCDPISGHTALYWYRQSLGQGLEFLIYFQGNSAPDKSGLPSDRFSAERTGGSVSTLTIQRTQQEDSAVYLCASHTSGGVDEQYFGPGTRLTVT.

This clonotype was recorded at least ten times. V gene TRBV6-5 combines with J gene TRBJ2-7, with 12 bases identical to TRBD2. Trimming took 5 bases from V and 6 from J; bases not matched to a gene: 8. The CDR3 sequence is 15 residues long. Per the germline V gene, CDR1 is MNHEY and CDR2 is SVGAGI. CDR3 residues: CASSPSSGRAGEQYF. The CDR3 DNA sequence: TGTGCCAGCAGTCCCTCTAGCGGGAGGGCGGGCGAGCAGTACTTC.

This clonotype has a count of ten or more. V gene TRBV11-2 combines with J gene TRBJ2-3; perhaps TRBD2 as D (6 bases). V lost 4 bases to trimming and J lost 3 bases, with 14 bases between them. The CDR3 extends over 15 amino acids. The germline V gene encodes CDR1 SGHAT and CDR2 FQNNGV. CDR3 DNA: TGTGCCAGCAGCTGGGGGGTTCGTGAGACAGATACGCAGTATTTT. Translated, it gives CASSWGVRETDTQYF.

The V call is TRBV4-1, the J call TRBJ2-3; tentatively, D is TRBD2 (5 bases). The V and J ends lost 2 bases and 4 bases respectively, with 10 bases between them. This CDR3 contains 14 residues. Germline V lookup: CDR1 MGHRA, CDR2 YSYEKL. The CDR3 region has the DNA TGCGCCAGCAGCCAAAGACAAGCGGCAGATACGCAGTATTTT. This gives the protein CASSQRQAADTQYF.

The CDR3 nucleotides are TGTGCCAGCAGCCCGAGTTTGGCTTACAATGAGCAGTTCTTC. As protein: CASSPSLAYNEQFF. The rearrangement joins TRBV11-2 to TRBJ2-1; the D is unclear. Germline-derived CDR1 and CDR2 are SGHAT and FQNNGV. The CDR3 length is 14 residues. V was trimmed by 5 bases and J by 4 bases, leaving 12 bases between them.

This clonotype has a count of ten or more. The chain uses TRBV12-3 or TRBV12-4 and TRBJ2-5; 11 nucleotides match TRBD2. Germline trimming cut 0 bases from V and 3 bases from J; bases unmatched to any gene: 15. CDR3 length: 20 residues. The CDR3 reads CASSLARPSGGSRYKETQYF. The CDR3 bases are TGTGCCAGCAGTTTAGCTCGTCCTAGCGGGGGGTCGCGATACAAAGAGACCCAGTACTTC.

At least ten counts were recorded for this clonotype. The V and J genes are TRBV6-5 and TRBJ2-1; possibly TRBD1 or TRBD2 for D (5 bases each). This CDR3 has 15 residues. V was cut by 2 bases and J by 3 bases, with 11 bases left in between. CDR1 is MNHEY and CDR2 is SVGAGI in the germline V gene. For the CDR3, the DNA is TGTGCCAGCAGTTACGGGGGAGAGGGCTACAATGAGCAGTTCTTC. It is translated as CASSYGGEGYNEQFF.

In this sample, this clonotype turned up many times. This CDR3 reads CASSDEAGGGTDTQYF. In DNA form, the CDR3 reads TGTGCCAGCAGTGACGAAGCGGGAGGAGGCACAGATACGCAGTATTTT. This rearrangement joins TRBV2 to TRBJ2-3; TRBD2 aligns across 9 bases. This CDR3 is 16 amino acids long. The ends lost 3 bases at V and 1 base at J; junction bases unmatched: 5. Germline CDR1 and CDR2: SNHLY and FYNNEI.

For this clonotype: A much larger clone lies a single base off, so this may be a read error. Because it lacks the conserved phenylalanine or tryptophan at the end, this CDR3 is likely a read error. This rearrangement joins TRBV27 to TRBJ2-3; D gene unclear. V was clipped by 6 bases and J by 2 bases, with 9 bases between them. Germline V gene data show CDR1 as MNHEY and CDR2 as SMNVEV (reference sequence). CDR3 length: 13 amino acids. CDR3 nucleotide sequence: TGTGCCAGCAGCTTCGGATCCACAGATACGCAGTATCTT. Translation gives CASSFGSTDTQYL.

This clonotype was seen repeatedly, ten times or more. The J gene is TRBJ2-3, the V gene TRBV15; a possible D gene is TRBD1 (5 bases). V was shortened by 0 bases and J by 0 bases, with 13 bases between the two germline ends. CDR1 LNHNV and CDR2 YYDKDF come from the germline V gene (reference sequence). CDR3 length: 17 amino acids. The CDR3 sequence is CATSRDSRAYSTDTQYF. CDR3 DNA: TGTGCCACCAGCAGAGATTCCAGGGCTTACAGCACAGATACGCAGTATTTT.

Note on this clonotype: The junction and the germline gene differ at one end; a read error may be behind it. This chain links TRBV12-3 or TRBV12-4 with TRBJ2-2; D is unclear. The length of the CDR3 is 14 residues. The CDR3 DNA reads TGTGCCAGCAGTCTCCAAGAGAACACCGAGGAGCTGTTTTTT. Amino acid sequence: CASSLQENTEELFF.

Concerning this clonotype: This may stem from a read error, because a much larger clone lies one nucleotide away. The V call is TRBV7-8, the J call TRBJ2-1; 9 nucleotides match TRBD2. CDR3 size: 17 residues. Trimming at V came to 1 base and at J to 8 bases, leaving 12 bases not matched to a gene. Germline CDR1 is SGHVS and CDR2 is FQNEAQ. The CDR3 spells CASSLERAGGGAYEQFF. Written as DNA, the CDR3 is TGTGCCAGCAGCTTAGAACGAGCTGGCGGGGGGGCTTATGAGCAGTTCTTC.